Each of the 21 T cell receptor beta chains below was sequenced from the same sample in a study of blood T cell repertoires in COVID-19. The protocol was immunoSEQ multiplex PCR, while the TCRdb copy is restricted to in-frame clones and leaves out a portion. The data contain about 190,000 clones, around 83% of them singletons. The sample consisted of PBMCs or T cells enriched from blood (not recorded which). Source of these receptors: a woman aged 25 to 39 who had been exposed to COVID-19.

This sequence joins TRBV10-3 and TRBJ1-2, with TRBD1 matching 8 bases. Trimming cost V 10 bases and J 8 bases; bases outside gene matches: 9. Germline V gene lookup returns CDR1 ENHRY and CDR2 SYGVKD. The CDR3 is made up of 12 amino acids. The CDR3 loop reads CASESGQGGYTF. As DNA, the CDR3 is TGTGCCAGCGAGAGCGGACAGGGCGGCTACACCTTC.

The V gene is TRBV7-6, the J gene TRBJ2-1; 9 nucleotides line up with TRBD2. CDR1 is SGHVS, CDR2 FNYEAQ, per germline. Trimming took 5 bases from V and 3 from J; bases not matched to a gene: 11. The CDR3 extends over 17 amino acids. The CDR3 here is CASSLQRAGGLYNEQFF. The CDR3 coding sequence is TGTGCCAGCAGCCTCCAGCGAGCGGGGGGCCTCTACAATGAGCAGTTCTTC. The whole variable domain, remainder taken from reference TRBV7-6 and TRBJ2-1, is GAGVSQSPRYKVTKRGQDVALRCDPISGHVSLYWYRQALGQGPEFLTYFNYEAQQDKSGLPNDRFSAERPEGSISTLTIQRTEQRDSAMYRCASSLQRAGGLYNEQFFGPGTRLTVL.

The chain joins TRBV19 to TRBJ1-6, with a tentative D call TRBD1 (5 bases). V dropped 3 bases and J dropped 17 bases, with 17 bases sitting between them. Germline CDR1 is LNHDA and CDR2 is SQIVND (reference sequence). This CDR3 region has 13 residues. For the CDR3, the DNA is TGTGCCAGTAGTATGTTAGGGGTTGGTGACTTCCACTTT. The encoded protein is CASSMLGVGDFHF.

The rearrangement joins TRBV13 to TRBJ2-1; TRBD1 matches 10 bases. With 5 bases clipped from V and 6 bases from J, the junction kept 7 bases outside the gene matches. Germline loops: CDR1 PRHDT, CDR2 FYEKMQ (reference sequence). This CDR3 has 15 amino acids. The CDR3, as DNA: TGTGCCAGCAGCCAAGAGACAGGGGGCTTCAATGAGCAGTTCTTC. Protein product: CASSQETGGFNEQFF.

The V call is TRBV25-1, the J call TRBJ2-7; 7 nucleotides align to TRBD1. V trimming: 4 bases; J trimming: 4 bases; junction bases outside the gene matches: 4. This CDR3 region has 13 residues. Germline loops: CDR1 MGHDK, CDR2 SYGVNS. This chain's CDR3 is CASSGQGLYEQYF. The CDR3 bases are TGTGCCAGCAGTGGACAGGGTTTGTACGAGCAGTACTTC.

The chain combines TRBV4-3 with TRBJ1-1, with D possibly matching TRBD1 (5 bases). V lost 0 bases and J 1 base, leaving 15 bases between the germline ends. Germline V gene data show CDR1 as LGHNA and CDR2 as YSLEER. The CDR3 runs 17 residues. The CDR3: CASSQDPAGTGNTEAFF. In DNA, the CDR3 is TGCGCCAGCAGCCAAGATCCTGCAGGGACTGGGAACACTGAAGCTTTCTTT.

This chain joins TRBV13 and TRBJ2-5, with unresolved D. CDR3 length: 16 residues. Germline CDR1 is PRHDT and CDR2 is FYEKMQ (reference sequence). Deletions cut 4 bases from V and 0 bases from J, with 15 bases between. The CDR3 DNA sequence: TGTGCCAGCAGCTCGCTAGGCGGCTATGACCAAGAGACCCAGTACTTC. It translates to CASSSLGGYDQETQYF.

About this clone itself: At one end the junction does not follow the germline gene, possibly because of a read error. This sequence joins TRBV6-1 and TRBJ2-1, with a weak D call TRBD1 (5 bases). CDR3 length: 14 residues. CDR1 is MNHNS and CDR2 is SASEGT in the germline V gene. CDR3 sequence (DNA): TGTGCCAGCAGCGAAGGTGCAGGGTACAATGAGCAGTTCTTC. Its translation: CASSEGAGYNEQFF.

The rearrangement links TRBV9 to TRBJ2-2; D may be TRBD2 (6 bases). CDR1 and CDR2 (germline): SGDLS, YYNGEE. V gave up 4 bases and J gave up 6 bases, with 10 bases separating them. The CDR3 sequence is 13 residues long. CDR3 sequence: CASSPGGAGELFF. The DNA for the CDR3 is TGTGCCAGCAGCCCCGGGGGAGCCGGGGAGCTGTTTTTT.

This chain joins TRBV15 and TRBJ2-7; tentatively, D is TRBD1 (5 bases). The germline gives CDR1 LNHNV, CDR2 YYDKDF (reference sequence). This CDR3 has 13 amino acids. V gave up 0 bases and J gave up 2 bases, with 5 bases separating them. In DNA form, the CDR3 reads TGTGCCACCAGCAGAGAAGGGGCCTACGAGCAGTACTTC. This encodes CATSREGAYEQYF.

The V call is TRBV5-1, the J call TRBJ2-7, with D perhaps TRBD1 (5 bases). Per germline, CDR1 SGHRS and CDR2 YFSETQ. The CDR3 covers 18 residues. Trimming left V 4 bases short and J 3 bases short, with 26 bases between. The CDR3 is CASSPTVETANLNYEQYF. In nucleotides, the CDR3 is TGCGCCAGCAGCCCCACCGTTGAGACAGCCAACCTAAACTACGAGCAGTACTTC.

V is TRBV11-2 and J is TRBJ1-1; D remains ambiguous. The germline CDR1 and CDR2 sequences are SGHAT and FQNNGV. V gave up 1 base and J gave up 11 bases, with 14 bases separating them. There are 13 residues in the CDR3. This chain's CDR3 is CASSLGDARGAFF. The CDR3, as DNA: TGTGCCAGCAGCTTAGGAGACGCTAGAGGGGCTTTCTTT.

In its sample, this clone was seen once. The rearrangement links TRBV15 to TRBJ1-4, with D possibly being TRBD1 (5 bases). The CDR3 is 12 residues long. V was pared by 6 bases and J by 8 bases, with 10 bases between. CDR1 and CDR2 from the germline V gene are LNHNV and YYDKDF (reference sequence). The CDR3 spells CATRGVGEKLFF. The CDR3 bases are TGTGCCACCAGAGGGGTAGGGGAAAAACTGTTTTTT. The entire variable domain, with the rest obtained from reference TRBV15 and TRBJ1-4, is as follows: DAMVIQNPRYQVTQFGKPVTLSCSQTLNHNVMYWYQQKSSQAPKLLFHYYDKDFNNEADTPDNFQSRRPNTSFCFLDIRSPGLGDTAMYLCATRGVGEKLFFGSGTQLSVL.

V and J are TRBV5-4 and TRBJ1-4; 9 bases match TRBD1. Looked up from germline, CDR1 is SGHNT and CDR2 is YYREEE (reference sequence). V gave up 3 bases and J gave up 8 bases; unmatched junction bases: 5. The CDR3 has 14 residues. DNA for the CDR3: TGTGCCAGCAGCTCGGGACAGGGAGGCGAAAAACTGTTTTTT. This encodes CASSSGQGGEKLFF. Supplemented by reference TRBV5-4 and TRBJ1-4, the full variable domain reads ETGVTQSPTHLIKTRGQQVTLRCSSQSGHNTVSWYQQALGQGPQFIFQYYREEENGRGNFPPRFSGLQFPNYSSELNVNALELDDSALYLCASSSGQGGEKLFFGSGTQLSVL.

The J gene is TRBJ1-1, the V gene TRBV19, with no clear D. CDR3 length equals 15 residues. Germline V gives CDR1 LNHDA, CDR2 SQIVND (reference sequence). V shed 4 bases and J shed 2 bases, with 14 bases lying between them. The chain's CDR3 is CASSTSLELNTEAFF. CDR3 in DNA: TGTGCCAGTAGTACATCGTTGGAGCTTAACACTGAAGCTTTCTTT. Variable domain in full (rest from reference TRBV19 and TRBJ1-1): DGGITQSPKYLFRKEGQNVTLSCEQNLNHDAMYWYRQDPGQGLRLIYYSQIVNDFQKGDIAEGYSVSREKKESFPLTVTSAQKNPTAFYLCASSTSLELNTEAFFGQGTRLTVV.

The V call is TRBV7-6, the J call TRBJ1-6, with 9 bases fitting TRBD1. Trimming at V came to 5 bases and at J to 6 bases, leaving 5 bases not matched to a gene. The V gene's germline CDR1 is SGHVS and CDR2 FNYEAQ. This CDR3 is built from 15 residues. CDR3: CASSPQDRGNSPLHF. The CDR3, as DNA: TGTGCCAGCAGCCCACAGGACAGGGGTAATTCACCCCTCCACTTT.

V gene TRBV7-9 combines with J gene TRBJ1-1; TRBD1 might be the D (6 bases). This CDR3 comprises 12 residues. CDR1 SEHNR and CDR2 FQNEAQ come from the germline V gene (reference sequence). Trimming removed 5 bases at V and 4 bases at J, with 8 bases between. The DNA of the CDR3 is TGTGCCAGCAGCCCAGGGGTCACTGAAGCTTTCTTT. This encodes CASSPGVTEAFF. Together with reference TRBV7-9 and TRBJ1-1, the CDR3 gives the full variable domain: DTGVSQNPRHKITKRGQNVTFRCDPISEHNRLYWYRQTLGQGPEFLTYFQNEAQLEKSRLLSDRFSAERPKGSFSTLEIQRTEQGDSAMYLCASSPGVTEAFFGQGTRLTVV.

This clone came up a few times. The rearrangement uses TRBV5-1 and TRBJ2-7; 7 positions agree with TRBD1. The CDR3 loop spans 14 amino acids. The trim removed 4 bases at V and 3 bases at J, leaving 7 bases unmatched. CDR1 is SGHRS, CDR2 YFSETQ, per germline. As DNA, the CDR3 is TGCGCCAGCAGCCTGGGACAGAGAGTCTACGAGCAGTACTTC. Protein product: CASSLGQRVYEQYF.

The gene calls are TRBV6-1 and TRBJ2-7, with D tentatively TRBD1 (6 bases). The V gene lost 2 bases and the J gene lost 3 bases, with 8 bases spanning the gap. This CDR3 contains 13 residues. Germline V gene lookup returns CDR1 MNHNS and CDR2 SASEGT. CDR3 nucleotides: TGTGCCAGCAGTGAAATGGGACACTACGAGCAGTACTTC. This encodes CASSEMGHYEQYF.

The gene calls are TRBV18 and TRBJ2-7; perhaps TRBD2 as D (5 bases). This CDR3 is built from 13 residues. Germline-derived CDR1 and CDR2 are KGHSH and LQKENI. Trimming removed 6 bases at V and 4 bases at J, with 13 bases between. CDR3 region: CASSLTREYEQYF. As DNA, the CDR3 is TGTGCCAGCTCTCTCACTAGAGAATACGAGCAGTACTTC.

This clone has at least ten counts. The V call is TRBV29-1, the J call TRBJ1-2, with 7 bases that match TRBD1. Looked up from germline, CDR1 is SQVTM and CDR2 is ANQGSEA. The CDR3 totals 11 residues. Trimming at V came to 4 bases and at J to 6 bases, leaving 2 bases not matched to a gene. DNA for the CDR3: TGCAGCGTTGCCCAGGGGGATGGCTACACCTTC. It is translated as CSVAQGDGYTF.